This T cell receptor beta chain appears in the sequencing data of a study of T cell repertoires in cytomegalovirus infection. TCRdb reanalysed the reads using MiXCR and keeps one entry per CDR3 protein. The data contain 630,000 or so distinct CDR3 sequences, roughly 24% of them singletons. This CDR3 is 18 amino acids long. Germline trimming cut 2 bases from V and 5 bases from J; bases unmatched to any gene: 17. Per germline, CDR1 MNHEY and CDR2 SMNVEV (reference sequence). The chain combines TRBV27 with TRBJ2-5; 7 bases fit TRBD2. Sequencing was performed on CD8+ T cells from PBMCs. This TCR was recovered from a human donor in good health (CMV status not recorded). Some clones in this sample may be carry-over from other donors' samples. CDR3 region: CASSLRREGPGKGETQYF. CDR3 DNA: TGTGCCAGCAGTTTACGAAGGGAGGGGCCAGGGAAAGGGGAGACCCAGTACTTC.